This passage covers 13 T cell receptor beta chains from one sample sequenced in a study of T cell clones after liver transplantation. Produced via immunoSEQ multiplex PCR; TCRdb's table is partial and in-frame only. This table holds approximately 8,800 clones, about 75% found once. The sample was CD8+ T cells from blood, taken before liver transplant. All receptors derive from a human donor who received a liver transplant.

The chain employs TRBV7-3 and TRBJ2-1; a weak D match, TRBD2 (5 bases). The V gene's germline CDR1 is SGHTA and CDR2 FQGTGA. The CDR3 sequence is 13 residues long. With 4 bases removed from V and 8 bases from J, the gap between germline ends came to 12 bases. The CDR3 nucleotides read TGTGCCAGCAGCTCCCTAGCCGACGATGAGCAGTTCTTC. Its protein is CASSSLADDEQFF.

This clone is judged large. The rearrangement joins TRBV19 to TRBJ1-1; D is possibly TRBD1 (6 bases). The germline V and J ends were trimmed by 10 bases and 4 bases, with 16 bases remaining between them. This CDR3 is 13 amino acids long. Germline V lookup: CDR1 LNHDA, CDR2 SQIVND (reference sequence). Here the CDR3 reads CATRRGASTEAFF. The CDR3 DNA follows: TGTGCCACTAGACGGGGGGCCAGCACTGAAGCTTTCTTT.

The chain has TRBV7-6 and TRBJ2-1; D possibly corresponds to TRBD1 (6 bases). CDR1 SGHVS and CDR2 FNYEAQ come from the germline V gene. The CDR3 consists of 16 residues. Trimming removed 1 base from V and 8 bases from J, with 18 bases in between. The CDR3 spells CASSLVPGVPGDEQFF. For the CDR3, the DNA is TGTGCCAGCAGCTTAGTCCCAGGCGTCCCAGGGGATGAGCAGTTCTTC.

The chain joins TRBV9 to TRBJ2-1; TRBD2 matches at 10 bases. Per the germline V gene, CDR1 is SGDLS and CDR2 is YYNGEE. The CDR3 has 15 amino acids. With V trimmed by 4 bases and J by 8 bases, 9 bases remained unmatched. The CDR3 nucleotides are TGTGCCAGCAGCCCTAGCGGGAGTTCGTCGGATGAGCAGTTCTTC. This sequence encodes CASSPSGSSSDEQFF.

The J gene is TRBJ2-2, the V gene TRBV4-3; 7 bases align to TRBD1. V lost 4 bases to trimming and J lost 3 bases; unmatched junction nucleotides: 5. The CDR3 sequence is 15 residues long. Per germline, CDR1 LGHNA and CDR2 YSLEER. CDR3 sequence (DNA): TGCGCCAGCAGCCCCGACAGGGATTACACCGGGGAGCTGTTTTTT. This gives the protein CASSPDRDYTGELFF.

The chain joins TRBV29-1 to TRBJ1-2, with D unclear. The CDR3 is 13 amino acids. V was cut by 3 bases and J by 8 bases, with 16 bases left in between. The germline V gene has CDR1 SQVTM and CDR2 ANQGSEA. CDR3 loop: CSVDADAGKGYTF. CDR3 nucleotide sequence: TGCAGCGTTGATGCGGATGCGGGGAAAGGCTACACCTTC.

This clone was detected a few times. V is TRBV7-6 and J is TRBJ2-1; no clear D. This CDR3 is built from 13 residues. The V end was cut by 3 bases, the J end by 4 bases, with 7 bases between. CDR1 is SGHVS, CDR2 FNYEAQ, per germline. The CDR3 spells CASSFSTYNEQFF. CDR3 bases: TGTGCCAGCAGCTTTTCGACATACAATGAGCAGTTCTTC.

This chain joins TRBV19 and TRBJ1-3; a weak D match, TRBD1 (5 bases). This CDR3 contains 15 residues. CDR1 and CDR2 (germline): LNHDA, SQIVND (reference sequence). V lost 5 bases to trimming and J lost 2 bases, with 13 bases between them. DNA of the CDR3: TGTGCCAGTAGTGTCTCCTGGGGGACTGGAAACACCATATATTTT. It is translated as CASSVSWGTGNTIYF.

V gene TRBV7-9 combines with J gene TRBJ2-5; TRBD1 is a possible D gene (6 bases). The V gene lost 4 bases and the J gene lost 4 bases, with 22 bases spanning the gap. Germline V gene sequence: CDR1 SEHNR, CDR2 FQNEAQ (reference sequence). This CDR3 is built from 17 residues. The CDR3 loop is CASSSGETGSERETQYF. The DNA for the CDR3 is TGTGCCAGCAGCTCAGGGGAAACAGGGTCGGAGAGAGAGACCCAGTACTTC.

This clone was detected only once. The chain has TRBV5-4 and TRBJ1-1; no definite D call. The V gene's germline CDR1 is SGHNT and CDR2 YYREEE (reference sequence). Between the trimmed V and J ends, which lost 0 bases and 11 bases, there was a span of 11 bases. The CDR3 sequence is 12 residues long. Here the CDR3 DNA reads TGTGCCAGCAGCTTGGGTCAGGCGGAGGCTTTCTTT. The encoded protein is CASSLGQAEAFF.

The chain is built from TRBV2 and TRBJ2-1, with D possibly called TRBD1 or TRBD2 (5 bases each). The CDR3 loop spans 16 amino acids. In germline, CDR1 is SNHLY, CDR2 FYNNEI. V lost 6 bases and J lost 4, with 19 bases in between. CDR3 coding DNA: TGTGCCAGCAGCGACACCTCCGGGGACCCGTACAATGAGCAGTTCTTC. This encodes CASSDTSGDPYNEQFF.

The chain recombines TRBV6-6 with TRBJ2-4; D possibly corresponds to TRBD2 (6 bases). V lost 6 bases, J lost 3 bases, and 15 bases lay in between. Germline CDR1 reads MNHNY; CDR2 reads SVGAGI (reference sequence). The CDR3 consists of 15 residues. The CDR3 bases are TGTGCCAGCAGACACCATCTGGGGGGCAAAAACATTCAGTACTTC. It translates to CASRHHLGGKNIQYF.

This clone appeared once. The V call is TRBV2, the J call TRBJ2-1; TRBD2 aligns across 8 bases. This CDR3 has 12 residues. Germline loops: CDR1 SNHLY, CDR2 FYNNEI. V dropped 7 bases and J dropped 6; count of bases not matched to a gene: 2. CDR3 coding DNA: TGTGCCAGCATGGGACTAGTCAATGAGCAGTTCTTC. Translated: CASMGLVNEQFF.